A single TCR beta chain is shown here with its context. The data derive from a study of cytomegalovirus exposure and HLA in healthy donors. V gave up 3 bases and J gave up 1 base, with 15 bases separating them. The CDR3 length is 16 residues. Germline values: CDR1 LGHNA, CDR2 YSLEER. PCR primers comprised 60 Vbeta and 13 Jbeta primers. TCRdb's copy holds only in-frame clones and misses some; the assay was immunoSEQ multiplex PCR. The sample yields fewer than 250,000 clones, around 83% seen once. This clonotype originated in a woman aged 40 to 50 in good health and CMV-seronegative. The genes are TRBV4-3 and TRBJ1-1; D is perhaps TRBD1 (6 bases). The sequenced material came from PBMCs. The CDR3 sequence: CASSQGMQGTNTEAFF. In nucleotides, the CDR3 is TGCGCCAGCAGCCAGGGGATGCAGGGGACGAACACTGAAGCTTTCTTT.